This T cell receptor (beta chain) was sequenced during a study of cytomegalovirus exposure and HLA in healthy donors. To note about this clone: The antigen remains unidentified.

The CDR3 sequence is 17 residues long. The germline CDR1 and CDR2 sequences are SGHTA and FQGNSA. The ends were cut back, 3 bases at V and 2 bases at J, with 19 bases in the middle. Study results and caveats: An analysis that came later showed most CMV-associated TCR beta chains appearing HLA-restricted. Further analysis, carried out later, found HLA-associated TCR beta chains more clonally expanded than equally common other chains. The authors judged a highly shared variant cluster likely a sequencing artifact. About 87% or about 30% of the time was how often most TCR beta V segments were productive, according to an earlier analysis.

Amplification used 60 Vbeta primers and 13 Jbeta primers. Profiling relied on immunoSEQ multiplex PCR, and the TCRdb table lists in-frame clones only, not all of them. The table lists about 200,000 clones, more than 80% of them singletons. The chain uses TRBV7-2 and TRBJ1-1; D might be TRBD1 (6 bases). The TCR comes from a man aged 25 to 45 in good health and CMV-seronegative. What was sequenced was PBMCs. CDR3 DNA: TGTGCCAGCAGCTTGGCGTTCAGGGGAGGGATTAACACTGAAGCTTTCTTT. Protein product: CASSLAFRGGINTEAFF.